This T cell receptor beta chain was found in a study of T cells in Graves' hyperthyroidism and ophthalmopathy. The TCR beta CDR3 regions underwent amplification using RNA transcripts as the source. HTBI primers were used for first-round RT-PCR of the TCR CDR3. TCRdb redid the calling of the multiplex PCR reads with MiXCR, one entry per CDR3 protein. The data contain about 680,000 distinct CDR3 sequences, roughly 32% of them singletons. Findings and caveats of the study: In blood, most of the thyroid clonotypes expanded above 0.001 were also present.

In patients aged 18 to 65, hyperthyroidism was newly diagnosed, with duration under 2 months. The CDR3 has 14 residues. CDR1 and CDR2 from the germline V gene are ENHRY and SYGVKD. With respect to this clonotype: What it binds is not known. One junction end disagrees with the germline gene, perhaps due to a read error.

The V and J genes are TRBV10-3 and TRBJ2-7; 8 bases agree with TRBD1. The TCR comes from a woman in her thirties or forties with Graves' hyperthyroidism. Sequencing input: blood. The CDR3 protein is CASSGLDRAHEQYF. Here the CDR3 DNA reads TGTGCCAGCAGTGGACTGGACAGGGCCCACGAGCAGTACTTC.